The clone carrying this TCR beta chain was recorded once. This specimen comes from a study of blood T cell repertoires in COVID-19. This CDR3 spans 16 amino acids. TCRdb's table, derived via immunoSEQ multiplex PCR, lists solely in-frame clones and lacks some. The repertoire has around 190,000 clones, approximately 82% of them found once; the top ten carry roughly 13%. Specimen: peripheral blood. The chain carries TRBV21-1 and TRBJ2-3; the D call TRBD2 from the table was never checked on the DNA. TRBV21-1 is listed as a pseudogene. The TCR was taken from a human donor in a cohort sampled during active COVID-19. CDR3 coding DNA: TGTGCCAGCAGCAAAGAACCAGGAGGCAAGGGAGATACGCAGTATTTT. It codes for CASSKEPGGKGDTQYF.